These T cell receptor beta chains were read from a single sample in a study of blood T cell repertoires in COVID-19. Some clones are missing from TCRdb's copy, which holds only in-frame ones; the method was immunoSEQ multiplex PCR. The sample has about 66,000 clones, around 93% seen once. Material for sequencing was peripheral blood. These receptors were taken from a human donor in a cohort sampled during active COVID-19. CDR3s include the opening cysteine and the closing phenylalanine or tryptophan. A D gene is named only where the DNA matches it firmly. Clone size is not always given. Where it is, it says once, few, many or a class for expanded clones.

D gene: .; J gene: TRBJ1-2; V gene: TRBV9; clone size: once; CDR3 DNA: TGTGCCAGCAGCTCACAGGGCCTCTATGGCTACACCTTC; CDR3 protein: CASSSQGLYGYTF
D gene: .; J gene: TRBJ1-3; V gene: TRBV2; clone size: few; CDR3 DNA: TGTGCCAGCAGCCTAGACGGTGTCTCTGGAAACACCATATATTTT; CDR3 protein: CASSLDGVSGNTIYF
D gene: TRBD2; J gene: TRBJ2-1; V gene: TRBV9; clone size: .; CDR3 DNA: TGTGCCAGCAGCCCCACTCGGGGAACTAGCGGGAGCTCCTACAATGAGCAGTTCTTC; CDR3 protein: CASSPTRGTSGSSYNEQFF
D gene: .; J gene: TRBJ2-3; V gene: TRBV5-4; clone size: .; CDR3 DNA: TGTGCCAGCAGCCAAGACAGCATAGATACGCAGTATTTT; CDR3 protein: CASSQDSIDTQYF
D gene: TRBD1; J gene: TRBJ1-1; V gene: TRBV29-1; clone size: .; CDR3 DNA: TGCAGTTATGCCGGACAGGGGAACACTGAAGCTTTCTTT; CDR3 protein: CSYAGQGNTEAFF
D gene: .; J gene: TRBJ2-2; V gene: TRBV11-3; clone size: .; CDR3 DNA: TGTGCCAGCAGCTTAAGGGAGTCCGGGGAGCTGTTTTTT; CDR3 protein: CASSLRESGELFF
D gene: TRBD2; J gene: TRBJ2-2; V gene: TRBV15; clone size: once; CDR3 DNA: TGTGCCACCAGCAGGGAGGGGGGACTAGCGGGAGACACCGGGGAGCTGTTTTTT; CDR3 protein: CATSREGGLAGDTGELFF
D gene: TRBD1; J gene: TRBJ1-3; V gene: TRBV10-3; clone size: .; CDR3 DNA: TGTGCCAACCGGGGAACAGGGGAGAACACCATATATTTT; CDR3 protein: CANRGTGENTIYF
D gene: TRBD2; J gene: TRBJ2-4; V gene: TRBV7-2; clone size: once; CDR3 DNA: TGTGCCAGCAGCTGGGGGGGTAGCAGGAACATTCAGTACTTC; CDR3 protein: CASSWGGSRNIQYF
D gene: TRBD2; J gene: TRBJ2-7; V gene: TRBV5-4; clone size: once; CDR3 DNA: TGTGCCAGCTCCTCCGGCGGGCTAGCGGGGGGGCCTTACGAGCAGTACTTC; CDR3 protein: CASSSGGLAGGPYEQYF
D gene: TRBD1; J gene: TRBJ1-5; V gene: TRBV6-5; clone size: once; CDR3 DNA: TGTGCCAGCAGAGGACAGGGGACTAGCAATCAGCCCCAGCATTTT; CDR3 protein: CASRGQGTSNQPQHF
D gene: .; J gene: TRBJ2-6; V gene: TRBV11-3; clone size: .; CDR3 DNA: TGTGCCCGCCGGGTGATTTTGGCGGGGTACGGGGCCAACGTCCTGACTTTC; CDR3 protein: CARRVILAGYGANVLTF
D gene: .; J gene: TRBJ1-6; V gene: TRBV5-6; clone size: .; CDR3 DNA: TGTGCCAGCAGCTTGTGGGAGCTCAATTCACCCCTCCACTTT; CDR3 protein: CASSLWELNSPLHF
D gene: TRBD2; J gene: TRBJ2-7; V gene: TRBV11-2; clone size: .; CDR3 DNA: TGTGCCAGCAGCTTAGAGGTAGCGGGAGGTATCTACGAGCAGTACTTC; CDR3 protein: CASSLEVAGGIYEQYF
D gene: .; J gene: TRBJ1-6; V gene: TRBV1; clone size: .; CDR3 DNA: TGCACCAGCAGCCATAGCCCAGCCTGCTATAATTCACCCCTCCACTTT; CDR3 protein: CTSSHSPACYNSPLHF
D gene: .; J gene: TRBJ1-5; V gene: TRBV29-1; clone size: few; CDR3 DNA: TGCAGCGCTCGGGGGGGATTCGGTCAGCCCCAGCATTTT; CDR3 protein: CSARGGFGQPQHF
D gene: TRBD1; J gene: TRBJ1-1; V gene: TRBV5-1; clone size: once; CDR3 DNA: TGCGCCAGCAGCGGACAGGAAAACACTGAAGCTTTCTTT; CDR3 protein: CASSGQENTEAFF
D gene: .; J gene: TRBJ2-3; V gene: TRBV7-3; clone size: .; CDR3 DNA: TGTGCCAGCAGCTTAATGGGGCCACGGGGGGATACGCAGTATTTT; CDR3 protein: CASSLMGPRGDTQYF
D gene: TRBD2; J gene: TRBJ2-1; V gene: TRBV19; clone size: .; CDR3 DNA: TGTGCCAGTAGTAGGACTAGCGGGATAATTGGTGAGCAGTTCTTC; CDR3 protein: CASSRTSGIIGEQFF
D gene: TRBD1; J gene: TRBJ2-5; V gene: TRBV10-3; clone size: .; CDR3 DNA: TGTGCCATCAGCGAACCGGGACAGGGGGCCCCAGAGACCCAGTACTTC; CDR3 protein: CAISEPGQGAPETQYF
D gene: .; J gene: TRBJ2-1; V gene: TRBV7-9; clone size: few; CDR3 DNA: TGTGCCAGCAGCTTAGGGCCCGCCTCCAATGAGCAGTTCTTC; CDR3 protein: CASSLGPASNEQFF
D gene: .; J gene: TRBJ1-2; V gene: TRBV6-6; clone size: .; CDR3 DNA: TGTGCCAGCAGTTACTCGACGCCCGACAGTGGCTACACCTTC; CDR3 protein: CASSYSTPDSGYTF
D gene: TRBD1; J gene: TRBJ2-1; V gene: TRBV14; clone size: .; CDR3 DNA: TGTGCCAGCAGCCCTCTATCGGGGAGACAGGGCTGGAATGAGCAGTTCTTC; CDR3 protein: CASSPLSGRQGWNEQFF
D gene: TRBD1; J gene: TRBJ1-4; V gene: TRBV7-2; clone size: .; CDR3 DNA: TGTGCCAGCAGCTTAGGGGCCAGGGGGGCGGAAAAACTGTTTTTT; CDR3 protein: CASSLGARGAEKLFF